These T cell receptor beta chains were read from a single sample in a study of cytomegalovirus exposure and HLA in healthy donors. Repertoires were generated with immunoSEQ multiplex PCR, while TCRdb's copy carries only in-frame clones and drops some. The repertoire consists of some 200,000 clones, with approximately 70% occurring once and the leading ten covering less than 3%. Sequencing input: PBMCs. The source is a man aged 40-49 years in good health and CMV-seropositive. Both conserved end residues are part of each CDR3. Fields, in order: V gene, J gene, D gene, clone size, CDR3 protein, CDR3 DNA. The D gene is left open where the match is weak. Clone size is given for some rows only: seen once, a few or many times, or a class if the clone is expanded.

v_gene: TRBV12-5
j_gene: TRBJ1-2
d_gene: TRBD1
abundance: -
CDR3aa: CASGLETDRGQGYTF
CDR3nt: TGTGCTAGTGGTTTGGAGACGGACAGGGGGCAAGGCTACACCTTC

v_gene: TRBV28
j_gene: TRBJ1-2
d_gene: -
abundance: -
CDR3aa: CASSLGTTYGYTF
CDR3nt: TGTGCCAGCAGTCTCGGGACAACCTATGGCTACACCTTC

v_gene: TRBV28
j_gene: TRBJ2-7
d_gene: TRBD1
abundance: once
CDR3aa: CASTGRDRGHEQYF
CDR3nt: TGTGCCAGCACAGGGCGGGACAGGGGCCACGAGCAGTACTTC

v_gene: TRBV4-1
j_gene: TRBJ1-5
d_gene: -
abundance: few
CDR3aa: CASSQSGNQPQHF
CDR3nt: TGCGCCAGCAGCCAGTCGGGCAATCAGCCCCAGCATTTT

v_gene: TRBV11-2
j_gene: TRBJ2-3
d_gene: -
abundance: once
CDR3aa: CASSLVGGQTDTQYF
CDR3nt: TGTGCCAGCAGCTTAGTTGGGGGACAAACAGATACGCAGTATTTT

v_gene: TRBV19
j_gene: TRBJ1-3
d_gene: TRBD1
abundance: -
CDR3aa: CASSTTTGSGNTIYF
CDR3nt: TGTGCCAGTAGTACTACGACAGGGTCTGGAAACACCATATATTTT

v_gene: TRBV5-4
j_gene: TRBJ1-2
d_gene: -
abundance: -
CDR3aa: CASSLNRDGFGYTF
CDR3nt: TGTGCCAGCAGCTTGAACAGGGACGGTTTTGGCTACACCTTC

v_gene: TRBV5-4
j_gene: TRBJ2-1
d_gene: TRBD2
abundance: few
CDR3aa: CASSLYLAVYSSYNEQFF
CDR3nt: TGTGCCAGCAGCTTGTACCTAGCGGTTTATAGCTCCTACAATGAGCAGTTCTTC

v_gene: TRBV7-2
j_gene: TRBJ1-6
d_gene: TRBD1
abundance: -
CDR3aa: CASSSYRGQNSPLHF
CDR3nt: TGTGCCAGCAGCTCTTACAGGGGGCAGAATTCACCCCTCCACTTT

v_gene: TRBV27
j_gene: TRBJ2-2
d_gene: -
abundance: -
CDR3aa: CASSFTSAGELFF
CDR3nt: TGTGCCAGCAGTTTTACCAGCGCCGGGGAGCTGTTTTTT

v_gene: TRBV7-9
j_gene: TRBJ2-1
d_gene: -
abundance: -
CDR3aa: CASSPRGAGTDLREQFF
CDR3nt: TGTGCCAGCAGCCCGCGGGGAGCCGGGACAGACCTCAGGGAGCAGTTCTTC

v_gene: TRBV7-2
j_gene: TRBJ2-5
d_gene: -
abundance: -
CDR3aa: CASSPLLGERVRQYF
CDR3nt: TGTGCCAGCAGCCCCTTGCTGGGTGAGAGGGTTCGCCAGTACTTC

v_gene: TRBV9
j_gene: TRBJ2-2
d_gene: -
abundance: -
CDR3aa: CASSGRTANTGELFF
CDR3nt: TGTGCCAGCAGCGGACGGACAGCGAACACCGGGGAGCTGTTTTTT

v_gene: TRBV28
j_gene: TRBJ2-7
d_gene: TRBD1
abundance: -
CDR3aa: CASSLGLGTGNPYEQYF
CDR3nt: TGTGCCAGCAGTTTAGGCCTTGGGACAGGGAACCCCTACGAGCAGTACTTC

v_gene: TRBV28
j_gene: TRBJ1-3
d_gene: -
abundance: once
CDR3aa: CASSPGGGGNAIYF
CDR3nt: TGTGCCAGCAGTCCCGGGGGAGGGGGGAACGCCATATATTTT

v_gene: TRBV6-6
j_gene: TRBJ2-2
d_gene: TRBD1
abundance: -
CDR3aa: CASSTGTANTGELFF
CDR3nt: TGTGCCAGCAGCACCGGGACAGCGAACACCGGGGAGCTGTTTTTT

v_gene: TRBV6-5
j_gene: TRBJ2-5
d_gene: TRBD1
abundance: -
CDR3aa: CASTTGGDRETQYF
CDR3nt: TGTGCCAGCACCACAGGTGGGGACAGGGAGACCCAGTACTTC